One and the same sample provided the 2 T cell receptor beta chains below, sequenced in a study of blood T cell repertoires in COVID-19. This table comes from immunoSEQ multiplex PCR, and its TCRdb copy is limited to in-frame clones, with some not included. The table has around 140,000 clones, roughly 80% seen once. Sequencing used peripheral blood. The receptors derive from an older man who had recovered from COVID-19.

The chain has TRBV16 and TRBJ2-7, with a tentative D call TRBD2 (6 bases). Trimming stripped 2 bases from V and 3 bases from J, with 17 bases between. The CDR3 has 16 amino acids. Per germline, CDR1 KGHSY and CDR2 FQNENV. This CDR3 is CASSQIAGTGDYEQYF. The CDR3 DNA follows: TGTGCCAGCAGCCAAATCGCCGGGACTGGAGACTACGAGCAGTACTTC.

The DNA of the CDR3 is TGTGCCAGCTCACTATCGGTTTCAGGGTATGAGCAGTTCTTC. Translated: CASSLSVSGYEQFF. The chain recombines TRBV18 with TRBJ2-1; D perhaps matches TRBD1 (5 bases). V lost 4 bases and J lost 8, with 15 bases in between. CDR1 and CDR2 from the germline V gene are KGHSH and LQKENI. The CDR3 has 14 residues. Looking up the rest from reference TRBV18 and TRBJ2-1 gives the full variable domain: NAGVMQNPRHLVRRRGQEARLRCSPMKGHSHVYWYRQLPEEGLKFMVYLQKENIIDESGMPKERFSAEFPKEGPSILRIQQVVRGDSAAYFCASSLSVSGYEQFFGPGTRLTVL.